This T cell receptor beta chain is drawn from a study of identical twins (dated by TCRdb to the mid-2010s). With regard to the full study: The study deep-sequenced TCR alpha and beta repertoires from monozygotic twins, unrelated adults of various ages and cord blood to test whether fetal clonotypes persist. Replicate twin experiments were performed at different times using different library preparation protocols to rule out contamination. General study outcomes and caveats: Because the same donors could not be followed over many years, the conclusions relied on cross-sectional statistical analysis. In beta out-of-frame sequences, excess twin sharing was weaker, because having fewer shared sequences lowered the signal-to-noise ratio. Compared with coincidental sharing between unrelated individuals, out-of-frame TCR alpha sequences shared between twins showed an excess of sequences with low generation probability. In monozygotic twins, out-of-frame TCR alpha sharing was systematically underestimated by recombination models, although the models agreed with sharing between unrelated individuals. Fewer insertions were carried by abundant cord blood beta clonotypes; a weaker similar trend was observed in young adult naive repertoires, while no such trend was observed in memory repertoires. Invariant T cells such as MAIT and iNKT could partly confound zero-insertion analyses, though diverse VJ usage argued against this for most clonotypes.

Only healthy Caucasian donors were included. Three pairs of female monozygotic twins, all aged 18 to 29 years, were included in the twin cohort. CD4+ and CD8+ T cell populations were isolated with positive isolation kits from Invitrogen. From its cysteine to its phenylalanine, the CDR3 spans 15 amino acids. Of the read, only the CDR3 DNA is kept; its 45 bases are in frame from base 1. Trimming takes 6 bases from V and 0 bases from J, and the germline ends sit 13 bases apart. This clonotype was counted ten times or more. The antigen it recognizes is unknown. Base qualities are not provided; no much larger clone lies one nucleotide away. The library came from 5' RACE. The sequencing machine was an Illumina HiSeq 2000. Template switching introduced a universal primer binding site; the final cDNA contained a unique molecular identifier, enabling accurate counting of TCR cDNA molecules. Specific primers in the conserved constant-segment region were used to synthesize first-strand cDNA for TCR alpha and beta chains. To control for contamination, every cDNA library was double barcoded, receiving both a SMART-Mk sample barcode and Illumina barcodes. TruSeq adapter sequences, together with Illumina sample barcodes, were added in two successive PCR steps. The TCR alpha and beta cDNA libraries were sequenced on the Illumina HiSeq platform using custom primers. On the authors' methods: MiGEC processed the raw reads to extract unique molecular identifiers, while MiXCR was used to determine the CDR3 positions. Recombination models were inferred per individual with the repgenHMM and IGoR tools using an EM algorithm. The tcR package in R was used for shared clonotype analysis, with sharing normalized by the product of cloneset sizes. To study raw recombination free of thymic and clonal selection effects, out-of-frame nonproductive sequences were analyzed. TCRdb trimmed public reads at Q25 via fastp, called clones via MiXCR and kept in-frame beta chains. Each entry is one CDR3 protein sequence, shown with its most common DNA and genes. The V and J calls were not made by the authors but by TCRdb's processing. This sample lists around 480,000 distinct CDR3 sequences; 11% to 15% were detected once. The ten largest clones add up to around 0.52% of the sample.

This sample was also put to use in a study of yellow fever vaccine responses in identical twins. The second study also describes: According to the authors, the vaccine-induced T cell response in identical twins seemed to be partly convergent and partly specific to each individual. In the study, vaccine-responding T cell clones were precisely tracked in identical twins.

This chain is built from TRBV12-3 or TRBV12-4 and TRBJ2-3; no confident D gene assignment can be made. Material: CD4+ T cells sorted from blood. The source of this sequence is a woman younger than 30 in good health. CDR3 loop: CASSPRGSSTDTQYF. The DNA reads as follows: TGTGCCAGCAGCCCGCGTGGCTCTAGCACAGATACGCAGTATTTT.